This note documents a single TCR beta chain sequence. This clone was counted a single time. The antigen it binds to is not known. No much larger clone is present one base from it, and per-base qualities are unavailable. This sample was taken from a study of blood T cell repertoires in COVID-19 (dated by TCRdb to the early 2020s). Some background on the complete study: Samples covering the acute and convalescent phases of COVID-19 were provided by collaborators in the United States, Italy and Spain. The prospective study material was composed of cDNA or gDNA derived from T cells, B-cell-depleted T cells, or PBMCs. Subjects who had been exposed to COVID-19, were actively infected with it, or had recovered from it provided the deeply sampled blood TCRbeta repertoires that made up the dataset. The repertoires were released in a freely available public database meant as a resource for research on the immune response to SARS-CoV-2. Samples came from the ongoing ImmuneRACE study (first 160 participants) plus 1,254 subjects from 6 global collaborators. Nearly every sample came with metadata listing a de-identified subject ID, COVID-19 status, age in years and sex. Where available, HLA class I and class II types were taken from metadata supplied by the sample provider and were not determined by assay-based typing. The research as a whole found: How much clinical and demographic metadata was included differed by source and by participant, and the metadata was provided uncurated.

Participants in the prospective study were enrolled through a virtual design, were aged roughly 18 to 100 years, and lived in about two dozen United States geographic areas. In the prospective study, participants were assigned to cohorts based on the clinical history participants reported in a screening survey and a study questionnaire. In the prospective study, mobile phlebotomists collected whole blood, serum and a nasopharyngeal or oropharyngeal swab from each participant. Additional blood draws and questionnaires over an approximately 2-month period could optionally be provided by prospective study participants. Prospective study blood samples were shipped either frozen or at room temperature before DNA extraction. TCRbeta CDR3 regions were amplified from genomic DNA by means of the immunoSEQ Assay, a bias-controlled multiplex PCR. Regarding the original processing steps: Nucleated cell counts per sample were estimated from amplification of reference gene primers within the assay. Sequence reads were collapsed and filtered to measure the absolute abundance of every unique TCRbeta CDR3 rearrangement. For each sample, productive Simpson clonality was calculated as the square root of Simpson's diversity index across productive rearrangements. TCRdb took over this immuneACCESS table, retaining in-frame rearrangements with V and J assigned. Such tables are incomplete; in checked studies, under half of the missing clones stem from an unresolved V gene, and the remainder is unexplained. V, J and clone size are those of that table, while D and trimming were read from the DNA. The table for this sample lists a few hundred thousand clones; 80% to 90% of them were counted only once. The ten largest make up about 4.1% of the sample.

The sample taken for sequencing was PBMCs or T cells enriched from blood (not recorded which). This clonotype originated in a woman in her 40s with acute COVID-19.

This receptor has the CDR3 CASSLGNSGTGTEAFF. Read as DNA, the sequence is TGTGCCAGCAGCTTGGGGAACAGCGGCACGGGCACTGAAGCTTTCTTT. The chain employs TRBV5-4 and TRBJ1-1; the D gene lacks a confident call. The V end loses 0 bases and the J end loses 4 bases, and a stretch of 16 bases separates them. The CDR3 numbers 16 residues from cysteine through phenylalanine. The read is trimmed to its CDR3 DNA, 48 bases read in frame from base 1. CDR1 and CDR2 are drawn from the germline V gene (reference sequence): SGHNT, YYREEE. Extended through the reference TRBV5-4 and TRBJ1-1 proteins, this CDR3 yields the full variable domain: ETGVTQSPTHLIKTRGQQVTLRCSSQSGHNTVSWYQQALGQGPQFIFQYYREEENGRGNFPPRFSGLQFPNYSSELNVNALELDDSALYLCASSLGNSGTGTEAFFGQGTRLTVV.